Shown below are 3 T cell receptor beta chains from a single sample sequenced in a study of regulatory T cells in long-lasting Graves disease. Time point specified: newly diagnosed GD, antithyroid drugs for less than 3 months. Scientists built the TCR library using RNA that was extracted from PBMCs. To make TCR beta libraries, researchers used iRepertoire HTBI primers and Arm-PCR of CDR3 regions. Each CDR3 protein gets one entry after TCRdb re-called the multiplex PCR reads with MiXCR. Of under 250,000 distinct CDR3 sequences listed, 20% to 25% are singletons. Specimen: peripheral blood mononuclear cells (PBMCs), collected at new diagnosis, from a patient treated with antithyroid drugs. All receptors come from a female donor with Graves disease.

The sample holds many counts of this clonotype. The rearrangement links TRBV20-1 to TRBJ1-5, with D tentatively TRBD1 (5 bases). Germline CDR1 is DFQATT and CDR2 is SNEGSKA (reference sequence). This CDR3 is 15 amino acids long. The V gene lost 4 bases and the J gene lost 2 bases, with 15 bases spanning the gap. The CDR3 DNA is TGCAGTGCTACACAGGTCCGGGGCGGCAATCAGCCCCAGCATTTT. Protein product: CSATQVRGGNQPQHF.

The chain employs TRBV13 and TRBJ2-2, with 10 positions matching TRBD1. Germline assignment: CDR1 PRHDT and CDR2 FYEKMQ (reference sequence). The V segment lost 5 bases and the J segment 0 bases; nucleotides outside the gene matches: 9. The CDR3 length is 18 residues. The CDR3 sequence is CASSKPGQGFPNTGELFF. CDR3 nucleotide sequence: TGTGCCAGCAGCAAACCGGGACAGGGGTTTCCGAACACCGGGGAGCTGTTTTTT. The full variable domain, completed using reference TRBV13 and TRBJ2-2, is AAGVIQSPRHLIKEKRETATLKCYPIPRHDTVYWYQQGPGQDPQFLISFYEKMQSDKGSIPDRFSAQQFSDYHSELNMSSLELGDSALYFCASSKPGQGFPNTGELFFGEGSRLTVL.

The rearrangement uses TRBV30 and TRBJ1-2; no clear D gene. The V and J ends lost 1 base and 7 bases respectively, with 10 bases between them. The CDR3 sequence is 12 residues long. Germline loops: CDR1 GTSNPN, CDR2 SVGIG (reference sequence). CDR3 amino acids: CAWSETWTGYTF. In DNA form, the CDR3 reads TGTGCCTGGAGTGAAACCTGGACTGGCTACACCTTC.